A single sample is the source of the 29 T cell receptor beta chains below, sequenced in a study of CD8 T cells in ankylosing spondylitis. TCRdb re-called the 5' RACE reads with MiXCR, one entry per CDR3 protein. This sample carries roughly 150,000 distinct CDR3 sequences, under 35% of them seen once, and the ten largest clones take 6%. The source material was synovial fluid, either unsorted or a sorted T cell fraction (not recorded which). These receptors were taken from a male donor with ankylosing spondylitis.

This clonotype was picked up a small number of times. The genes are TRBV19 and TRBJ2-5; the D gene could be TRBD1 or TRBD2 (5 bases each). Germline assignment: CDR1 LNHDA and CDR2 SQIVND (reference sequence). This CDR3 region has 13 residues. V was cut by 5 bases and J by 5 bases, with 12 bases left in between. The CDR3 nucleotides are TGTGCCAGTAGTTGGGGGACGGTGGAGACCCAGTACTTC. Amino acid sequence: CASSWGTVETQYF.

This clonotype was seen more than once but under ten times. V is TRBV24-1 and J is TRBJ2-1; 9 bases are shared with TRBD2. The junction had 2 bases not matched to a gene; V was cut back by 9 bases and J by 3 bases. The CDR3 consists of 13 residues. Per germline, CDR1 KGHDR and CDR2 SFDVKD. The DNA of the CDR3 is TGTGCCACCGGGACTAGCTTCTACAATGAGCAGTTCTTC. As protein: CATGTSFYNEQFF.

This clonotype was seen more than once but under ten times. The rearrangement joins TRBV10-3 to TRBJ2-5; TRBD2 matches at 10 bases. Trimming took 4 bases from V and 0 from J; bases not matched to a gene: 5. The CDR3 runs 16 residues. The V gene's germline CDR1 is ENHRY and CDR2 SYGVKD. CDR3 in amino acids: CAISGSGRTNQETQYF. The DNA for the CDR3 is TGTGCCATCAGTGGTAGCGGGAGGACTAACCAAGAGACCCAGTACTTC.

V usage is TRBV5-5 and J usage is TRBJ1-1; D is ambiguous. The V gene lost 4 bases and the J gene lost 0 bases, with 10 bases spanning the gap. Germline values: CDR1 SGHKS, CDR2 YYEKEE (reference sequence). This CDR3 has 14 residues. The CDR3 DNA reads TGTGCCAGCAGCCATACAGTGATGAACACTGAAGCTTTCTTT. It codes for CASSHTVMNTEAFF.

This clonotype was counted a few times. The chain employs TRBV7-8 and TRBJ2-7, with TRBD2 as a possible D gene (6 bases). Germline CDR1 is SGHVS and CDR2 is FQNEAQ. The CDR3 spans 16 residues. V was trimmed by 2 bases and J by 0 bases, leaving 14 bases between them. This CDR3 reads CASSLIAGLVSYEQYF. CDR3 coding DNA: TGTGCCAGCAGCTTAATTGCGGGATTGGTCTCCTACGAGCAGTACTTC.

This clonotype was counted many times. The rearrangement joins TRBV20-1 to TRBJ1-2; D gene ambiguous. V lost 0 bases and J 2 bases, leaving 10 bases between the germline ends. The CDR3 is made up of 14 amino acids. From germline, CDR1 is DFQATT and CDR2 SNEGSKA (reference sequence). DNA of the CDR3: TGCAGTGCTAGAGATTCGGCCAACAACTATGGCTACACCTTC. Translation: CSARDSANNYGYTF.

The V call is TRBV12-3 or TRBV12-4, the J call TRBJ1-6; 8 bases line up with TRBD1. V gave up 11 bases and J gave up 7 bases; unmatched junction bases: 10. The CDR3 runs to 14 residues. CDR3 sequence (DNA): TGTGCCTCCAACCAGGGGGCGGAGAATTCACCCCTCCACTTT. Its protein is CASNQGAENSPLHF.

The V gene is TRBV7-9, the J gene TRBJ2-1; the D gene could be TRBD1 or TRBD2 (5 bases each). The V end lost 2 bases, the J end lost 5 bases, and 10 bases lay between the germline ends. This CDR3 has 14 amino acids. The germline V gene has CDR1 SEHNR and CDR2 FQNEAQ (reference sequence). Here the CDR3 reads CASSLWDVNNEQFF. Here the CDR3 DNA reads TGTGCCAGCAGCTTATGGGACGTTAACAATGAGCAGTTCTTC.

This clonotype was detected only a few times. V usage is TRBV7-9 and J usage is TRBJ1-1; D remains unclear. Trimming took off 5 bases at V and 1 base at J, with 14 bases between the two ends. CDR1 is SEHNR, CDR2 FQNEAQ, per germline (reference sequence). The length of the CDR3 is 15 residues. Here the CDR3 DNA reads TGTGCCAGCAGCCGCGAGCTGGTTAAGAACACTGAAGCTTTCTTT. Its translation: CASSRELVKNTEAFF. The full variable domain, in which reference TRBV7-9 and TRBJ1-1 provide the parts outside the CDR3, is DTGVSQNPRHKITKRGQNVTFRCDPISEHNRLYWYRQTLGQGPEFLTYFQNEAQLEKSRLLSDRFSAERPKGSFSTLEIQRTEQGDSAMYLCASSRELVKNTEAFFGQGTRLTVV.

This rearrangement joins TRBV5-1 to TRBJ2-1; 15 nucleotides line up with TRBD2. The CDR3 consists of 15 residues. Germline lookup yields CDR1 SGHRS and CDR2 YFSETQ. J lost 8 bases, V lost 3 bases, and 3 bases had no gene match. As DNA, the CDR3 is TGCGCCAGCAGCTCCGGGACTAGCGGGGGGTATGAGCAGTTCTTC. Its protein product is CASSSGTSGGYEQFF.

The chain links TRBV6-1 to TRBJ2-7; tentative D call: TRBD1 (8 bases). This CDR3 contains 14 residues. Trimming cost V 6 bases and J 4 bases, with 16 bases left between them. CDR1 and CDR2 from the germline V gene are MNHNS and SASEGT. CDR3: CASSNRGGSYEQYF. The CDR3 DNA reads TGTGCCAGCAGCAACAGGGGGGGGAGTTACGAGCAGTACTTC.

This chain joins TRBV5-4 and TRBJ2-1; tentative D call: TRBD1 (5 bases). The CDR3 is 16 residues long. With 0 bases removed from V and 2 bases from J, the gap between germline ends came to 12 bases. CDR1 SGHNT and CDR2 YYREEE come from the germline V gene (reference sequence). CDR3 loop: CASSLVGRVTYNEQFF. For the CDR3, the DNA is TGTGCCAGCAGCTTGGTGGGCAGGGTGACCTACAATGAGCAGTTCTTC.

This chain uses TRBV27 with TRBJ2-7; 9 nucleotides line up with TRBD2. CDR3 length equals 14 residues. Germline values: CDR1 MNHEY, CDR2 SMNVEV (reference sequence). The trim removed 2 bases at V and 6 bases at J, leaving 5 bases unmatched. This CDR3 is CASSLIAGVSEQYF. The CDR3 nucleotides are TGTGCCAGCAGTTTAATAGCGGGAGTAAGCGAGCAGTACTTC.

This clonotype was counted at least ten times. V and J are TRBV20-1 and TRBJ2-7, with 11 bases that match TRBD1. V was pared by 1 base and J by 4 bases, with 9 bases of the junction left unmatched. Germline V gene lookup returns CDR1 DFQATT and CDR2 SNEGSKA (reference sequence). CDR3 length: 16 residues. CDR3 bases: TGCAGTGCTAGAGGGGCCGGACAGGGGGCTATGTACGAGCAGTACTTC. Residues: CSARGAGQGAMYEQYF.

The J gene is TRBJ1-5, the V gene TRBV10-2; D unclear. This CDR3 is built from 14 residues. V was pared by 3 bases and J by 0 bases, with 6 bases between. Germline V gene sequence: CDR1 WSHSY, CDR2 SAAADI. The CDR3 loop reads CASSDPFSNQPQHF. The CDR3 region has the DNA TGCGCCAGCAGTGACCCCTTTAGCAATCAGCCCCAGCATTTT.

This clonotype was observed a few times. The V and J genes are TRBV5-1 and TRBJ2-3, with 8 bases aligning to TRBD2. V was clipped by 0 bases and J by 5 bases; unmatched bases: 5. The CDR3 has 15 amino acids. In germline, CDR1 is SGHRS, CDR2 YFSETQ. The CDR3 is CASSLELAVLDTQYF. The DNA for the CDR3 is TGCGCCAGCAGCTTGGAACTAGCGGTGCTAGATACGCAGTATTTT.

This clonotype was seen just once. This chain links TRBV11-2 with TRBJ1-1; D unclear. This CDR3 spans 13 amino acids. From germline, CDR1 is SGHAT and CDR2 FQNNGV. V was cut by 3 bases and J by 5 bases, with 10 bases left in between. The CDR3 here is CASSFLGRTEAFF. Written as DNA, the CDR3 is TGTGCCAGCAGCTTCTTGGGCCGGACTGAAGCTTTCTTT.

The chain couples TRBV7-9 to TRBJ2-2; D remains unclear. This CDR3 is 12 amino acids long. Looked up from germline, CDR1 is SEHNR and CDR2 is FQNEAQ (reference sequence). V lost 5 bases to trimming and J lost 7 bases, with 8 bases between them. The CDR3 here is CASSPNRGELFF. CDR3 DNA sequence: TGTGCCAGCAGCCCGAACCGCGGGGAGCTGTTTTTT.

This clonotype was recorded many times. CDR3 in amino acids: CSARKGSYEQYF. CDR3 bases: TGCAGTGCTAGAAAGGGGTCCTACGAGCAGTACTTC. The rearrangement uses TRBV20-1 and TRBJ2-7; a possible D gene is TRBD1 (5 bases). Trimming shortened V by 2 bases and J by 1 base, and 6 bases separated the two germline ends. The germline V gene has CDR1 DFQATT and CDR2 SNEGSKA (reference sequence). The CDR3 sequence is 12 residues long.

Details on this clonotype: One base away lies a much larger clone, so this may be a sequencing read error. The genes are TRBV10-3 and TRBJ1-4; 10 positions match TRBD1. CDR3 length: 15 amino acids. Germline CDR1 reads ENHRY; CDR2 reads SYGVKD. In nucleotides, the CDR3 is TGTGCCATCAGTGACCGACAGGGGGCTAATAAAAAACTGTTTTTT. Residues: CAISDRQGANKKLFF.

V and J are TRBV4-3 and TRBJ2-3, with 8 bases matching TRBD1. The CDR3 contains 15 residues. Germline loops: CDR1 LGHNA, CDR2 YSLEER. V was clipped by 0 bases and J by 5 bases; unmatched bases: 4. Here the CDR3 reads CASSQDQGAGDTQYF. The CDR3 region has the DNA TGCGCCAGCAGCCAAGATCAGGGGGCGGGAGATACGCAGTATTTT.

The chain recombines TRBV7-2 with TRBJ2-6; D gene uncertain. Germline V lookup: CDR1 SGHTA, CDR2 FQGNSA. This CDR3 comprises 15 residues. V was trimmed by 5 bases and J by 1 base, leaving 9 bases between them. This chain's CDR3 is CASSRRISGANVLTF. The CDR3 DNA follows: TGTGCCAGCAGCCGACGGATTTCTGGGGCCAACGTCCTGACTTTC. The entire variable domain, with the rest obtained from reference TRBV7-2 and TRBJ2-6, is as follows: GAGVSQSPSNKVTEKGKDVELRCDPISGHTALYWYRQSLGQGLEFLIYFQGNSAPDKSGLPSDRFSAERTGGSVSTLTIQRTQQEDSAVYLCASSRRISGANVLTFGAGSRLTVL.

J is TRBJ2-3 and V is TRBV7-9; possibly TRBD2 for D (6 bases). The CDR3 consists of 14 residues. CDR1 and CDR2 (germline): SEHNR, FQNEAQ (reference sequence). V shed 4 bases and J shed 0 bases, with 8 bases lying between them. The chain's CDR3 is CASSWGLSTDTQYF. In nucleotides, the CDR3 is TGTGCCAGCAGCTGGGGACTTAGCACAGATACGCAGTATTTT.

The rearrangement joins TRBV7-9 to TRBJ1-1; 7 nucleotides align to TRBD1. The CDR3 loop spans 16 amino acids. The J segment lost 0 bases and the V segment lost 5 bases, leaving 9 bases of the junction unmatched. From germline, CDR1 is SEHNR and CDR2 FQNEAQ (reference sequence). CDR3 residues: CASSHLRDSLNTEAFF. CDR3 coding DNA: TGTGCCAGCAGCCACCTTCGGGACAGTCTGAACACTGAAGCTTTCTTT.

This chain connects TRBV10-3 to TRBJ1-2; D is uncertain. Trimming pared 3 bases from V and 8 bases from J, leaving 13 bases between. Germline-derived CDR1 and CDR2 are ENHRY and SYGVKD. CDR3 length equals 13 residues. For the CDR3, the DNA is TGTGCCATCAGTGACACCAACCTTGGCGGCTACACCTTC. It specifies CAISDTNLGGYTF.

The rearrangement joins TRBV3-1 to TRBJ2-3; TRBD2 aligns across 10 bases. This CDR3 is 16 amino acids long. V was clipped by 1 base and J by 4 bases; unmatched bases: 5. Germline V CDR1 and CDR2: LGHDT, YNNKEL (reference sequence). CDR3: CASSQAAGGPSDTQYF. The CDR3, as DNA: TGTGCCAGCAGCCAAGCAGCGGGGGGGCCTTCAGATACGCAGTATTTT.

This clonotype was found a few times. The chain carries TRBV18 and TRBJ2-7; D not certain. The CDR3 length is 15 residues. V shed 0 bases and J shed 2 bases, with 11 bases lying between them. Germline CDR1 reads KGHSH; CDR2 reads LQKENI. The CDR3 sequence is CASSPPLPAAYEQYF. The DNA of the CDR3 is TGTGCCAGCTCACCACCGTTACCCGCCGCCTACGAGCAGTACTTC.

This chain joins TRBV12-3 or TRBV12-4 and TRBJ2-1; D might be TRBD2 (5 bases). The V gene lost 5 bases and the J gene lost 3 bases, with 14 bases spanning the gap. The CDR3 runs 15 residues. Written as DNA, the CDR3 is TGTGCCAGCAGTCCCAGGACTGACCTCTACAATGAGCAGTTCTTC. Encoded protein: CASSPRTDLYNEQFF.

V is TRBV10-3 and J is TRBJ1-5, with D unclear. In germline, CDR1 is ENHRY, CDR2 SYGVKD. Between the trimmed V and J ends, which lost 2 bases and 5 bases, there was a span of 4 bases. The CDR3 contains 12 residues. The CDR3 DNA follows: TGTGCCATCAGTGAGACTGATCAGCCCCAGCATTTT. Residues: CAISETDQPQHF.